This T cell receptor beta chain was captured by sequencing in a study of cytomegalovirus exposure and HLA in healthy donors. As for this clone: Its antigen is as yet unknown.

Amplification used 60 Vbeta primers and 13 Jbeta primers. Here immunoSEQ multiplex PCR was the method, and the copy in TCRdb shows in-frame clones only, minus some. The sample carries some 100,000 clones, approximately 81% recorded once. This CDR3 has 17 amino acids. Germline CDR1 MDHEN, CDR2 SYDVKM. With V trimmed by 5 bases and J by 0 bases, 8 bases remained unmatched. Notes on the study in general: The study dropped some indistinguishable V segments, TRBV6-2 and TRBV6-3 among them. In a later analysis, TCR beta V- and J-gene trimming was associated with a missense DCLRE1C variant. In an earlier analysis, in under 700 donors, most V segments appeared productive either ~90% or ~30% of the time.

The TCR originated in a girl aged 2-10 years in good health and CMV-seropositive. V usage is TRBV28 and J usage is TRBJ1-4; 8 positions agree with TRBD1. Sequenced input: PBMCs. For the CDR3, the DNA is TGTGCCAGCAGTCGCCCGATACAGGGGGCAACTAATGAAAAACTGTTTTTT. Translation: CASSRPIQGATNEKLFF.